The rows below give T cell receptor beta chains drawn from one sample of a study of OX40 agonist ivuxolimab in advanced cancers. Libraries were prepared by immunoSEQ multiplex PCR; TCRdb keeps only in-frame clonotypes and omits some of them. The table shows roughly 37,000 clones, with 74% occurring only once. The input for sequencing was CD4+ or CD8+ T cells sorted from blood, taken in a trial of the OX40 agonist ivuxolimab. The receptor set was obtained from an adult with an advanced solid tumor such as melanoma, head and neck, liver or kidney cancer. Each CDR3 is given with its conserved first and last residue. The D gene is left open where the match is weak. Only some rows state a clone size, as once, few, many or a class for expanded clones.

v_call,d_call,clone_size,j_call,cdr3_aa,cdr3_nt
TRBV25-1,.,.,TRBJ2-3,CASSPGWIRGTDTQYF,TGTGCCAGCAGTCCGGGATGGATACGAGGCACAGATACGCAGTATTTT
TRBV28,TRBD1,.,TRBJ2-5,CASRDRTGTETQYF,TGTGCCAGCAGGGATCGGACAGGGACAGAGACCCAGTACTTC
TRBV12-1,.,.,TRBJ2-1,CASSLSLGLAGPGTSYNEQFF,TGTGCCAGCAGCCTGAGCCTTGGACTAGCGGGGCCCGGAACCTCCTACAATGAGCAGTTCTTC
TRBV5-1,.,.,TRBJ2-4,CASSPGPKNIQYF,TGCGCCAGCAGCCCAGGACCCAAAAACATTCAGTACTTC
TRBV18,.,.,TRBJ2-5,CASSPPEKRETQYF,TGTGCCAGCTCACCACCGGAAAAGAGGGAGACCCAGTACTTC
TRBV4-1,.,.,TRBJ2-1,CASSRDEGAGDEQFF,TGCGCCAGCAGCAGGGACGAGGGGGCGGGGGATGAGCAGTTCTTC
TRBV11-2,TRBD2,medium-sized,TRBJ2-1,CASSLHRLAGGRREQFF,TGTGCCAGCAGCTTGCACCGACTAGCGGGGGGGCGACGTGAGCAGTTCTTC
TRBV6-5,TRBD1,.,TRBJ2-7,CASSGRGRWYEQYF,TGTGCCAGCTCGGGCAGGGGGCGATGGTACGAGCAGTACTTC
TRBV27,.,.,TRBJ2-5,CASSRAGALQETQYF,TGTGCCAGCAGTAGGGCGGGGGCCCTACAAGAGACCCAGTACTTC
TRBV5-1,TRBD2,.,TRBJ2-1,CASSTSSGAFF,TGCGCCAGCAGCACTTCGAGCGGGGCGTTCTTC
TRBV5-1,TRBD1,.,TRBJ1-5,CASSVGQGRQPQHF,TGCGCCAGCAGCGTAGGACAGGGCCGACAGCCCCAGCATTTT
TRBV29-1,TRBD1,.,TRBJ1-2,CSLRDRNYGYTF,TGCAGCCTCCGGGACAGGAACTATGGCTACACCTTC
TRBV5-4,.,.,TRBJ1-1,CASSWENTEAFF,TGTGCCAGCAGCTGGGAGAACACTGAAGCTTTCTTT
TRBV19,.,.,TRBJ1-1,CASSLRGQGTEAFF,TGTGCCAGTAGTCTCCGGGGGCAGGGGACTGAAGCTTTCTTT
TRBV2,TRBD1,medium-sized,TRBJ1-2,CASSGLFGQETANYGYTF,TGTGCCAGCAGTGGCCTTTTTGGACAGGAGACGGCTAACTATGGCTACACCTTC
TRBV15,TRBD1,.,TRBJ1-2,CATSRDRGLRGYTF,TGTGCCACCAGCAGAGACAGGGGGCTCAGGGGCTACACCTTC
TRBV7-7,TRBD2,.,TRBJ2-3,CASSLAARGGSTDTQYF,TGTGCCAGCAGCTTAGCTGCGCGGGGGGGGAGCACAGATACGCAGTATTTT
TRBV30,TRBD1,once,TRBJ2-1,CAWRPVDRVYNEQFF,TGTGCCTGGCGACCCGTGGACAGGGTTTACAATGAGCAGTTCTTC
TRBV7-2,.,.,TRBJ1-2,CASSSSGGYYGYTF,TGTGCCAGCAGCTCTAGCGGGGGCTACTATGGCTACACCTTC
TRBV5-1,.,.,TRBJ1-2,CASSLWQGQGYTF,TGCGCCAGCAGCTTGTGGCAGGGGCAAGGCTACACCTTC
TRBV6-5,TRBD1,.,TRBJ1-2,CASSTDRKINGYTF,TGTGCCAGCAGTACGGACAGGAAGATCAATGGCTACACCTTC
TRBV7-9,TRBD1,medium-sized,TRBJ1-2,CASSLAGQGHGNYGYTF,TGTGCCAGCAGCTTAGCGGGACAGGGTCACGGGAACTATGGCTACACCTTC
TRBV6-4,.,.,TRBJ1-1,CASIREGAEAFF,TGTGCCAGTATTAGGGAGGGGGCTGAAGCTTTCTTT
TRBV18,.,.,TRBJ1-5,CASSPGHPDNNQPQHF,TGTGCCAGCTCACCGGGACACCCAGACAATAATCAGCCCCAGCATTTT
TRBV6-5,.,few,TRBJ1-2,CASGQGSVGGYTF,TGTGCCAGCGGGCAGGGGTCTGTCGGTGGCTACACCTTC
TRBV6-5,.,.,TRBJ1-3,CASSYSPNPSGNTIYF,TGTGCCAGCAGTTACTCTCCGAACCCCTCTGGAAACACCATATATTTT
TRBV7-9,.,.,TRBJ2-3,CASSFGSSTDTQYF,TGTGCCAGCAGCTTCGGTAGCAGCACAGATACGCAGTATTTT
TRBV9,TRBD1,few,TRBJ1-1,CASSRDRVATEAFF,TGTGCCAGCAGCCGGGACAGGGTAGCCACTGAAGCTTTCTTT
TRBV9,.,once,TRBJ1-2,CASSDPQNYGYTF,TGTGCCAGCAGCGACCCGCAAAACTATGGCTACACCTTC
TRBV7-2,.,.,TRBJ2-2,CASSPRETGELFF,TGTGCCAGCAGCCCAAGGGAGACCGGGGAGCTGTTTTTT
TRBV2,.,.,TRBJ1-1,CASRQERNTEAFF,TGTGCCAGCCGCCAGGAGCGTAACACTGAAGCTTTCTTT
TRBV7-8,.,.,TRBJ2-7,CASSLKDGPYEQYF,TGTGCCAGCAGCCTTAAGGACGGCCCCTACGAGCAGTACTTC